A single sample is the source of the 7 T cell receptor beta chains below, sequenced in a study of CD8+CD57+ T cells in acquired aplastic anemia. Both TCR beta VDJ combination and CDR3 sequence profiling were carried out. Genomic DNA was the template for this profiling. TCRdb re-analysed the reads in MiXCR, keeping a single row per CDR3 protein. The data hold some 180,000 distinct CDR3 sequences, with 40% to 55% observed a single time. Source material: sorted CD4+, CD8+, or CD8+CD57+ T cells (not recorded which) from PBMCs. These receptors originate from a human donor in good health.

This clonotype was counted many times. The V and J genes are TRBV12-3 or TRBV12-4 and TRBJ1-2; D gene uncertain. CDR3 length: 11 amino acids. The V end was cut by 7 bases, the J end by 7 bases, with 10 bases between. CDR3 sequence reads: CASKRMSGYTF. The CDR3 DNA reads TGTGCCAGCAAACGGATGAGTGGCTACACCTTC.

At least ten counts were recorded for this clonotype. The chain employs TRBV6-1 and TRBJ1-1, with unresolved D. Germline V gives CDR1 MNHNS, CDR2 SASEGT. Trimming left V 6 bases short and J 0 bases short, with 14 bases between. CDR3 length: 15 residues. The CDR3 nucleotides are TGTGCCAGCAGCCCCGACGGCAGTATGAACACTGAAGCTTTCTTT. This encodes CASSPDGSMNTEAFF.

There are a few counts of this clonotype. The rearrangement joins TRBV10-3 to TRBJ1-1; D uncertain. This CDR3 is 14 amino acids long. Trimming removed 4 bases from V and 4 bases from J, with 13 bases in between. Germline V gene sequence: CDR1 ENHRY, CDR2 SYGVKD. Here the CDR3 reads CAISALGGGTEAFF. The CDR3 DNA follows: TGTGCCATCAGTGCCCTAGGTGGCGGCACTGAAGCTTTCTTT.

The chain links TRBV2 to TRBJ1-3; D ambiguous. The V gene's germline CDR1 is SNHLY and CDR2 FYNNEI. The CDR3 sequence is 13 residues long. Between the trimmed V and J ends, which lost 6 bases and 0 bases, there was a span of 6 bases. Here the CDR3 reads CASRALSGNTIYF. As DNA, the CDR3 is TGTGCCAGCAGGGCCCTCTCTGGAAACACCATATATTTT.

The chain uses TRBV20-1 and TRBJ1-5, with D hard to call. Per germline, CDR1 DFQATT and CDR2 SNEGSKA (reference sequence). V dropped 0 bases and J dropped 2 bases, with 17 bases sitting between them. CDR3 size: 17 residues. CDR3 protein: CSAREEWQALGNQPQHF. In nucleotides, the CDR3 is TGCAGTGCTAGAGAGGAGTGGCAGGCCCTCGGCAATCAGCCCCAGCATTTT.

In its sample, this clonotype was seen many times. V is TRBV24-1 and J is TRBJ2-3; D may be TRBD2 (5 bases). CDR1 and CDR2 from the germline V gene are KGHDR and SFDVKD. This CDR3 contains 14 residues. V dropped 4 bases and J dropped 2 bases, with 9 bases sitting between them. The CDR3 loop is CATSERAATDTQYF. Written as DNA, the CDR3 is TGTGCCACCAGTGAGCGGGCGGCCACAGATACGCAGTATTTT.

This clonotype showed up just once. This may be a read error: a much more frequent sequence differs by one nucleotide. The V gene is TRBV28, the J gene TRBJ2-7; D might be TRBD1 or TRBD2, each matching 5 bases. The CDR3 sequence is 12 residues long. CDR1 is MDHEN, CDR2 SYDVKM, per germline. The CDR3 nucleotides read TGTGCCAGCAGTTTAGGGACGTACGAGCAGCACTTC. Translation: CASSLGTYEQHF.